Sequencing of this T cell receptor (beta chain) was carried out in a study of T cell repertoires in aging, cancer and after chemotherapy. General study findings and limits: Rebound thymic output was suggested by rising median generation probability during chemotherapy in each cancer cohort. In cancer patients, declining TCR diversity with age involved lost richness and lost evenness. Hematological cancer patients had lymphoid organ infiltration that may impair thymic emigration or T cell expansion.

TCR beta rearrangements were amplified from peripheral blood genomic DNA. TRB rearrangements spanning V, D and J were amplified using mixed TRB-A/B primers. Each CDR3 protein gets one entry after TCRdb re-called the multiplex PCR reads with MiXCR. The table lists about 5,100 distinct CDR3 sequences, under 40% of them singletons. Germline CDR1 MNHNY, CDR2 SVGAGI (reference sequence). J lost 0 bases, V lost 8 bases, and 9 bases had no gene match. CDR3 size: 16 residues. As regards this clonotype: What it recognizes is unknown.

V gene TRBV6-6 combines with J gene TRBJ2-1, with 8 bases identical to TRBD2. The specimen sequenced was blood. The receptor comes from a human donor with a blood cancer. This chain's CDR3 is CASQPLSGSSYNEQFF. The CDR3 region has the DNA TGTGCCAGCCAACCCTTAAGCGGGAGCTCCTACAATGAGCAGTTCTTC.